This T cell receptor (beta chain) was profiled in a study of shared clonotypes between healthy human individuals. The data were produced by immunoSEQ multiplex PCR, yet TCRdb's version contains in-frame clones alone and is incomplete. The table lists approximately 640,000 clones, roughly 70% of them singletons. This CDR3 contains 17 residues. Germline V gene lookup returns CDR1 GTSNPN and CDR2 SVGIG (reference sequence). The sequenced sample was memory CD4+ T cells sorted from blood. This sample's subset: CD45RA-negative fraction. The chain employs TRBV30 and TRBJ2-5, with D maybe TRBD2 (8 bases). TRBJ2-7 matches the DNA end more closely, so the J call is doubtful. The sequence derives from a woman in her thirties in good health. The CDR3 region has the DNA TGTGCCTGCTACAAAAAGGGGGCTAGCGGGCCGAGGGGCGAGCAGTACTTC. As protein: CACYKKGASGPRGEQYF.